The clone carrying this T cell receptor (beta chain) is a singleton in its sample. Between the trimmed V and J ends, which lost 6 bases and 7 bases, there was a span of 19 bases. CDR1 is PRHDT, CDR2 FYEKMQ, per germline (reference sequence). The CDR3 is 14 residues long. Some clones are missing from TCRdb's copy, which holds only in-frame ones; the method was immunoSEQ multiplex PCR. Here the sample spans around 3,000 clones, about 83% being singletons. The data were obtained in a study of immune cell composition in non-small cell lung cancer. Sample: lung tumor tissue. The genes are TRBV13 and TRBJ2-7; possible D gene TRBD2, 6 bases. The receptor's source is a human donor with non-small cell lung cancer. The CDR3 DNA is TGTGCCAGCAGGGGTTACGGGACTTCAGGGGAGCAGTACTTC. Residues: CASRGYGTSGEQYF.